This T cell receptor beta chain was captured by sequencing in a study of identical twins. V was shortened by 4 bases and J by 2 bases, with 15 bases between the two germline ends. CDR1 is LGHNT and CDR2 is FRNRAP in the germline V gene. The CDR3 has 17 amino acids. TCRdb independently ran MiXCR on the 5' RACE reads; one entry per CDR3 protein. This sample has approximately 1.8 million distinct CDR3 sequences, with more than 30% found just once. The source is a newborn girl in good health. This chain joins TRBV12-5 and TRBJ2-6; possibly TRBD1 for D (6 bases). The source material was cord blood. DNA of the CDR3: TGTGCTAGTGGTTCCCTAAAAACAGGGCCTGGGGCCAACGTCCTGACTTTC. Translated: CASGSLKTGPGANVLTF.